This T cell receptor (beta chain) stems from a study of blood T cell repertoires in COVID-19. The CDR3 sequence is 14 residues long. With 0 bases removed from V and 2 bases from J, the gap between germline ends came to 6 bases. Germline assignment: CDR1 MGHRA and CDR2 YSYEKL. Repertoires were generated with immunoSEQ multiplex PCR, while TCRdb's copy carries only in-frame clones and drops some. The table shows approximately 220,000 clones, with 85% to 90% occurring only once. This TCR derives from a woman aged 30 to 39 with acute COVID-19. Sequencing was done on a sample of PBMCs or T cells enriched from blood (not recorded which). V usage is TRBV4-1 and J usage is TRBJ2-3; D remains ambiguous. The CDR3 nucleotides read TGCGCCAGCAGCCAAGACGCACACACAGATACGCAGTATTTT. Translating it yields CASSQDAHTDTQYF.